This T cell receptor (beta chain) was obtained from a study of T cells in Graves' hyperthyroidism and ophthalmopathy. General study results and limits: Median prediction lead before ophthalmopathy onset was six to eight months with the model.

TCR beta CDR3 region amplification was performed from RNA transcripts. When the TCR CDR3 underwent first-round RT-PCR, the HTBI primer set was used. TCRdb re-called the multiplex PCR reads with MiXCR, one entry per CDR3 protein. Of about 590,000 distinct CDR3 sequences in the sample, less than 20% were seen once. CDR1 is SGHTA and CDR2 is FQGNSA in the germline V gene. V was cut by 4 bases and J by 4 bases, with 8 bases left in between. The CDR3 is 14 amino acids. The PBMCs were taken from 10 ml of fresh peripheral blood. This clonotype was seen only a few times. Its antigen is unknown. This clonotype originated in a woman aged 30 to 39 with Graves' hyperthyroidism. The genes are TRBV7-2 and TRBJ1-6; possible D gene TRBD1, 6 bases. The sample consisted of blood. Here the CDR3 DNA reads TGTGCCAGCAGCTCTACAGGGTATAATTCACCCCTCCACTTT. It specifies CASSSTGYNSPLHF. The full variable domain, its missing parts supplied by reference TRBV7-2 and TRBJ1-6, is GAGVSQSPSNKVTEKGKDVELRCDPISGHTALYWYRQSLGQGLEFLIYFQGNSAPDKSGLPSDRFSAERTGGSVSTLTIQRTQQEDSAVYLCASSSTGYNSPLHFGNGTRLTVT.